One sample yielded the 21 T cell receptor beta chains listed below, sequenced in a study of beta chain features in type 1 diabetes. What was sequenced were expressed TCRB transcripts, since all of the isolated RNA had been reverse transcribed. Sequenced by immunoSEQ multiplex PCR; TCRdb stores in-frame clones only, minus some. This sample has tens of thousands of clones, with roughly half found just once. The antigens for these receptors are not known. Findings and caveats of the study: In all four CD4+ subsets, TCRB CDR3 length was significantly, moderately reduced in type 1 diabetes.

The source material was central memory CD4+ T cells from blood. Receptors originate from a man under 40 with type 1 diabetes.

The rearrangement links TRBV4-2 to TRBJ1-5, with TRBD1 as a possible D gene (5 bases). Per germline, CDR1 LGHNA and CDR2 YNFKEQ. Trimming took off 4 bases at V and 1 base at J, with 11 bases between the two ends. CDR3 length: 15 residues. CDR3 residues: CASSLRPGSNQPQHF. The DNA for the CDR3 is TGTGCCAGCAGCCTCAGACCAGGGAGCAATCAGCCCCAGCATTTT.

The chain has TRBV6-5 and TRBJ2-1; D not certain. CDR3 length equals 15 residues. Germline CDR1 reads MNHEY; CDR2 reads SVGAGI. Between the trimmed V and J ends, which lost 2 bases and 0 bases, there was a span of 8 bases. The CDR3 bases are TGTGCCAGCAGTTACGACTGGAGCTCCTACAATGAGCAGTTCTTC. Its protein product is CASSYDWSSYNEQFF.

The V call is TRBV2, the J call TRBJ1-2, with D maybe TRBD1 (5 bases). Germline V CDR1 and CDR2: SNHLY, FYNNEI. Trimming took 3 bases from V and 4 from J, leaving 12 bases between them. This CDR3 contains 14 residues. CDR3 region: CASSEGGDGYGYTF. The DNA for the CDR3 is TGTGCCAGCAGTGAGGGGGGGGACGGCTATGGCTACACCTTC. The variable domain in full, completed from reference TRBV2 and TRBJ1-2, reads EPEVTQTPSHQVTQMGQEVILRCVPISNHLYFYWYRQILGQKVEFLVSFYNNEISEKSEIFDDQFSVERPDGSNFTLKIRSTKLEDSAMYFCASSEGGDGYGYTFGSGTRLTVV.

The chain carries TRBV5-6 and TRBJ1-1; D gene uncertain. The V and J ends lost 5 bases and 3 bases respectively, with 11 bases between them. The V gene's germline CDR1 is SGHDT and CDR2 YYEEEE. The CDR3 is made up of 13 amino acids. The CDR3 sequence: CASSAWEDTEAFF. Written as DNA, the CDR3 is TGTGCCAGCAGTGCTTGGGAGGACACTGAAGCTTTCTTT.

The gene calls are TRBV10-3 and TRBJ2-3; TRBD2 matches at 14 bases. The V and J ends lost 5 bases and 4 bases, in that order; junction bases with no gene match: 5. The CDR3 sequence is 16 residues long. Per the germline V gene, CDR1 is ENHRY and CDR2 is SYGVKD. The CDR3 coding sequence is TGTGCCATCAGTTCCGGACTAGCGGGGGGTCCAGATACGCAGTATTTT. Its protein product is CAISSGLAGGPDTQYF.

This rearrangement joins TRBV6-6 to TRBJ1-6; 10 bases are shared with TRBD1. Germline CDR1 and CDR2: MNHNY and SVGAGI (reference sequence). CDR3 length: 15 residues. V dropped 6 bases and J dropped 11; count of bases not matched to a gene: 10. The CDR3 loop reads CASSLTGQGKTPLHF. In DNA, the CDR3 is TGTGCCAGCAGCCTGACGGGACAGGGGAAGACACCCCTCCACTTT.

This sequence joins TRBV5-1 and TRBJ1-2; 7 bases match TRBD1. The CDR3 has 13 amino acids. Trimming cost V 2 bases and J 6 bases; bases outside gene matches: 4. Germline lookup yields CDR1 SGHRS and CDR2 YFSETQ. This chain's CDR3 is CASSFPTGDGYTF. The DNA of the CDR3 is TGCGCCAGCAGCTTCCCCACAGGGGATGGCTACACCTTC. Full variable domain (rest looked up from reference TRBV5-1 and TRBJ1-2): KAGVTQTPRYLIKTRGQQVTLSCSPISGHRSVSWYQQTPGQGLQFLFEYFSETQRNKGNFPGRFSGRQFSNSRSEMNVSTLELGDSALYLCASSFPTGDGYTFGSGTRLTVV.

The V call is TRBV11-2, the J call TRBJ1-2; 7 nucleotides agree with TRBD1. V shed 4 bases and J 5 bases; nucleotides not matched to a gene: 4. Germline CDR1 is SGHAT and CDR2 is FQNNGV. This CDR3 comprises 13 residues. CDR3 region: CASSSGQDYGYTF. The CDR3 bases are TGTGCCAGCAGCTCCGGACAGGATTATGGCTACACCTTC. The variable domain in full, completed from reference TRBV11-2 and TRBJ1-2, reads EAGVAQSPRYKIIEKRQSVAFWCNPISGHATLYWYQQILGQGPKLLIQFQNNGVVDDSQLPKDRFSAERLKGVDSTLKIQPAKLEDSAVYLCASSSGQDYGYTFGSGTRLTVV.

V gene TRBV23-1 combines with J gene TRBJ1-2; D is unclear. Being an ORF, TRBV23-1 has a function that is uncertain. The V end lost 6 bases, the J end lost 4 bases, and 12 bases lay between the germline ends. The CDR3 contains 13 residues. CDR3 in DNA: TGCGCCAGCAGCCCCGGGGAACCCTATGGCTACACCTTC. Translated, it gives CASSPGEPYGYTF.

This clone showed up just a few times. The chain employs TRBV29-1 and TRBJ2-2; 9 bases fit TRBD1. This CDR3 region has 16 residues. V shed 2 bases, J shed 5 bases, and the junction held 9 bases outside the gene matches. Germline CDR1 reads SQVTM; CDR2 reads ANQGSEA. CDR3 nucleotide sequence: TGCAGCGTTGAAAAGACAGGGGGTACGGAAACCGGGGAGCTGTTTTTT. Translation: CSVEKTGGTETGELFF.

The rearrangement uses TRBV18 and TRBJ2-1, with TRBD2 matching 13 bases. CDR3 length equals 19 residues. CDR1 is KGHSH and CDR2 is LQKENI in the germline V gene. V was clipped by 2 bases and J by 1 base; unmatched bases: 8. The CDR3 loop reads CASSPSGTSGIGSYNEQFF. DNA of the CDR3: TGTGCCAGCTCACCATCCGGGACTAGCGGGATCGGGTCCTACAATGAGCAGTTCTTC.

This clone has a handful of counts. The chain has TRBV18 and TRBJ1-2; D ambiguous. CDR3 length: 16 residues. Germline V gene data show CDR1 as KGHSH and CDR2 as LQKENI. Trimming removed 3 bases at V and 3 bases at J, with 17 bases between. CDR3 sequence: CASSPMSGEAHYGYTF. The CDR3, as DNA: TGTGCCAGCTCACCGATGAGTGGGGAGGCTCACTATGGCTACACCTTC.

This chain connects TRBV2 to TRBJ1-5; a weak D match, TRBD1 (6 bases). In germline, CDR1 is SNHLY, CDR2 FYNNEI. Trimming took off 4 bases at V and 7 bases at J, with 11 bases between the two ends. CDR3 length: 13 residues. The CDR3 region has the DNA TGTGCCAGCAGTGCAGGGGTGCTGCAGCCCCAGCATTTT. Amino acids: CASSAGVLQPQHF.

In its sample, this clone was seen many times. The V call is TRBV7-9, the J call TRBJ2-1; TRBD2 is a possible D gene (6 bases). The CDR3 is 12 residues long. CDR1 and CDR2 (germline): SEHNR, FQNEAQ (reference sequence). The germline V and J ends were trimmed by 6 bases and 8 bases, with 11 bases remaining between them. The CDR3 region is CASRDQRDEQFF. The CDR3 nucleotides are TGTGCCAGCAGGGACCAGCGGGATGAGCAGTTCTTC.

The CDR3 coding sequence is TGTGCCAGCAGCGAACAGGGACGTGGCTACACCTTC. This translates into CASSEQGRGYTF. This chain joins TRBV7-2 and TRBJ1-2; weak D call: TRBD1 (6 bases). V shed 5 bases and J shed 7 bases, with 11 bases lying between them. The germline V gene has CDR1 SGHTA and CDR2 FQGNSA. This CDR3 has 12 residues. Based on the CDR3 plus reference TRBV7-2 and TRBJ1-2, the full variable domain is GAGVSQSPSNKVTEKGKDVELRCDPISGHTALYWYRQSLGQGLEFLIYFQGNSAPDKSGLPSDRFSAERTGGSVSTLTIQRTQQEDSAVYLCASSEQGRGYTFGSGTRLTVV.

The V gene is TRBV6-6, the J gene TRBJ1-2; possible D gene TRBD1, 5 bases. Trimming removed 6 bases from V and 6 bases from J, with 17 bases in between. Germline V CDR1 and CDR2: MNHNY, SVGAGI (reference sequence). CDR3 size: 14 residues. This chain's CDR3 is CASSLGGTRNGYTF. In DNA form, the CDR3 reads TGTGCCAGCAGCCTGGGGGGAACGCGGAATGGCTACACCTTC.

V gene TRBV12-5 combines with J gene TRBJ2-1; 7 bases line up with TRBD2. The ends lost 9 bases at V and 3 bases at J; junction bases unmatched: 8. Germline V gene lookup returns CDR1 LGHNT and CDR2 FRNRAP. The CDR3 contains 14 residues. The DNA of the CDR3 is TGTGCTAGCGGCCCAGCGGGACTCTACAATGAGCAGTTCTTC. Its translation: CASGPAGLYNEQFF.

The chain uses TRBV28 and TRBJ1-5, with D possibly matching TRBD1 (5 bases). This CDR3 is 13 amino acids long. Germline loops: CDR1 MDHEN, CDR2 SYDVKM. Trimming left V 7 bases short and J 5 bases short, with 12 bases between. The CDR3 spells CASTVAGHQPQHF. The CDR3 DNA reads as TGTGCCAGCACAGTGGCAGGGCATCAGCCCCAGCATTTT.

The chain has TRBV4-2 and TRBJ2-5; 9 bases are a match to TRBD2. CDR1 and CDR2 (germline): LGHNA, YNFKEQ. The CDR3 length is 16 residues. Germline trimming cut 4 bases from V and 3 bases from J; bases unmatched to any gene: 9. CDR3 coding DNA: TGTGCCAGCAGCCCCCTAAGGGTAGCGGGGGAAGAGACCCAGTACTTC. This codes for CASSPLRVAGEETQYF.

In regard to this clone: At one end, the junction sequence differs from germline, possibly due to a read error. The chain combines TRBV9 with TRBJ2-2; D gene uncertain. This CDR3 has 14 residues. Looked up from germline, CDR1 is SGDLS and CDR2 is YYNGEE. CDR3 nucleotides: TGTACCAGCAGCGTCTCCTCGAACACCGGGGAGCTGTTTTTT. As protein: CTSSVSSNTGELFF.

This sequence joins TRBV7-9 and TRBJ2-7; 8 bases map to TRBD1. With 5 bases clipped from V and 11 bases from J, the junction kept 8 bases outside the gene matches. The germline gives CDR1 SEHNR, CDR2 FQNEAQ (reference sequence). CDR3 length: 12 amino acids. In DNA form, the CDR3 reads TGTGCCAGCAGCCAACAGACAGGGGATAAGTACTTC. Translating gives CASSQQTGDKYF.